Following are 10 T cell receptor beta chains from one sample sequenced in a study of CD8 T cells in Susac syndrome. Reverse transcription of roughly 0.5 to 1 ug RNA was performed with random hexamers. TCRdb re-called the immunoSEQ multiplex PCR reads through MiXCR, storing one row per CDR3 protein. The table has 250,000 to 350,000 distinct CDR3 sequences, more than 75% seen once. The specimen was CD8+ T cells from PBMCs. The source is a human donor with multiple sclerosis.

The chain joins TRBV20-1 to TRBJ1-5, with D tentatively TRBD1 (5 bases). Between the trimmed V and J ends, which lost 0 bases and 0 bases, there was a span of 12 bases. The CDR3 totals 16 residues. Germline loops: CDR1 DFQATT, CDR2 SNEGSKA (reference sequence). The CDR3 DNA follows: TGCAGTGCTAGAGATAGCCAGGGTTATAGCAATCAGCCCCAGCATTTT. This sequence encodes CSARDSQGYSNQPQHF.

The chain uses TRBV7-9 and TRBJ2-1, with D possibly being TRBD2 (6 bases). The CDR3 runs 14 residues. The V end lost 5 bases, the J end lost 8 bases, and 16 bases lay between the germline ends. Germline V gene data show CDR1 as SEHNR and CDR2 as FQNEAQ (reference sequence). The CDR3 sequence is CASSTLDYSDEQFF. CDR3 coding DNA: TGTGCCAGCAGCACCCTGGACTATAGCGATGAGCAGTTCTTC.

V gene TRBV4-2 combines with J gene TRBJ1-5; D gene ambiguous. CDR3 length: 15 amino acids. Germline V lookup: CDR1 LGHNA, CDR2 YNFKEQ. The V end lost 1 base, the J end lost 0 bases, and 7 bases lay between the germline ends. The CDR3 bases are TGTGCCAGCAGCCAAGCGGGTGTTAGCAATCAGCCCCAGCATTTT. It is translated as CASSQAGVSNQPQHF.

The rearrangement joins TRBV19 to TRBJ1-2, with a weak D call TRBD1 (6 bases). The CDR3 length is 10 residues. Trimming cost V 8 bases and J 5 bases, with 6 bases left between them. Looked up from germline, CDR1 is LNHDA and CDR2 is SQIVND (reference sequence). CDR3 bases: TGTGCCAGTGGACAGTATGGCTACACCTTC. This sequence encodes CASGQYGYTF.

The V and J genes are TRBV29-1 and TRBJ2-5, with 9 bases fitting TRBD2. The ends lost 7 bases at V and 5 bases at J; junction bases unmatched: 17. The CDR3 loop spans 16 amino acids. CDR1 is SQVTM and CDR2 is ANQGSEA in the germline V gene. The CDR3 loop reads CSATPVRREGLETQYF. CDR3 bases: TGCAGCGCTACACCCGTTCGGCGGGAGGGCCTTGAGACCCAGTACTTC.

CDR3 in amino acids: CASSVGASTEAFF. The CDR3, as DNA: TGTGCCAGCAGCGTAGGGGCGAGCACTGAAGCTTTCTTT. The rearrangement uses TRBV9 and TRBJ1-1; D gene ambiguous. Germline V gives CDR1 SGDLS, CDR2 YYNGEE. The V and J ends lost 0 bases and 4 bases respectively, with 7 bases between them. The CDR3 covers 13 residues. The full variable domain, its missing parts supplied by reference TRBV9 and TRBJ1-1, is DSGVTQTPKHLITATGQRVTLRCSPRSGDLSVYWYQQSLDQGLQFLIQYYNGEERAKGNILERFSAQQFPDLHSELNLSSLELGDSALYFCASSVGASTEAFFGQGTRLTVV.

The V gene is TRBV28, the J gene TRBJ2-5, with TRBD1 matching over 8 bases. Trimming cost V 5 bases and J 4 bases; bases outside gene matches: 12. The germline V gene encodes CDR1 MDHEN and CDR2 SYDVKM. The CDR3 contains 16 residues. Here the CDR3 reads CASSPPGRGLGETQYF. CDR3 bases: TGTGCCAGCAGTCCACCGGGCAGGGGGCTGGGAGAGACCCAGTACTTC.

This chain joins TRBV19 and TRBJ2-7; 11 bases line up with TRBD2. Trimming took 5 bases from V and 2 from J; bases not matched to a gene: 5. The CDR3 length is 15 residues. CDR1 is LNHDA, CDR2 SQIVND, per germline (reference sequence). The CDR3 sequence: CASSSLAGETYEQYF. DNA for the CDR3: TGTGCCAGTAGTTCACTAGCGGGAGAAACCTACGAGCAGTACTTC.

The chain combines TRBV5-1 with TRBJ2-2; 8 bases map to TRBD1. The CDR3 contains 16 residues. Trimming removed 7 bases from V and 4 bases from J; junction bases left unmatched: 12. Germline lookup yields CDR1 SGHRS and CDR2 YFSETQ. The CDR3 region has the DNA TGCGCCAGCTCCCCCCCCGGGACAGGAGGCACCGGGGAGCTGTTTTTT. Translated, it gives CASSPPGTGGTGELFF.

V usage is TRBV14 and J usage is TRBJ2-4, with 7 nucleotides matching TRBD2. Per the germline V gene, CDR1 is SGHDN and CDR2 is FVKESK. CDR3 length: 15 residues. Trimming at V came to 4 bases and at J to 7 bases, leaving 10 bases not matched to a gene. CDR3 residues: CASSPHSGTSNIQYF. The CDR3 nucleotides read TGTGCCAGCAGCCCGCACAGCGGGACGAGCAACATTCAGTACTTC.